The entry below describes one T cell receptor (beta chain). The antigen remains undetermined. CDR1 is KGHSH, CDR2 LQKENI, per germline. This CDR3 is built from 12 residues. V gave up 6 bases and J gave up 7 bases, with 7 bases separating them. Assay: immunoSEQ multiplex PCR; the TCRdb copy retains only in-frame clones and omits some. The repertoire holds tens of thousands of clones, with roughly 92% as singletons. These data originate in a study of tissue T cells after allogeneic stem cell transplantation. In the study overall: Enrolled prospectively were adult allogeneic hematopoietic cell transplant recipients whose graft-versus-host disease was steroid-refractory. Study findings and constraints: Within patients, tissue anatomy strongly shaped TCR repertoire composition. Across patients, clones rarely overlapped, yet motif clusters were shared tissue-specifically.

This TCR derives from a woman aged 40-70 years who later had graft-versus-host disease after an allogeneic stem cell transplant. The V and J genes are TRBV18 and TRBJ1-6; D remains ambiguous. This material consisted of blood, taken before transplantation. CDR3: CASSSDNSPLHF. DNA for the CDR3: TGTGCCAGCTCCTCCGACAATTCACCCCTCCACTTT.